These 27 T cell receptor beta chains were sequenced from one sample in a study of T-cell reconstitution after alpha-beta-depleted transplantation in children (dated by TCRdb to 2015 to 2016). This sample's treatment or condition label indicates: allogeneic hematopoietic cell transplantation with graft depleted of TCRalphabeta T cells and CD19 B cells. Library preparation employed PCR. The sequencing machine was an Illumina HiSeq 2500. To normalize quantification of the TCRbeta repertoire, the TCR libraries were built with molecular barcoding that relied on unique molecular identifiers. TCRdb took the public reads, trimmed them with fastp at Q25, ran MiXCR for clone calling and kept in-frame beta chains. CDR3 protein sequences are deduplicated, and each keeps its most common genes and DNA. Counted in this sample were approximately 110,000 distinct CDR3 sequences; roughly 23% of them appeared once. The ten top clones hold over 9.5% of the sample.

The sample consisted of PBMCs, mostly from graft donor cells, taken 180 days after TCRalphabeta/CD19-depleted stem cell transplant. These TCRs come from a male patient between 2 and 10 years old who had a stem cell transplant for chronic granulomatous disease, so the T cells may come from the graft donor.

The CDR3 coding sequence is TGTGCCAGCAGCCAAGGGTCTCAGGGAAACTATGGCTACACCTTC. Amino acids: CASSQGSQGNYGYTF. The genes are TRBV4-2 and TRBJ1-2; D might be TRBD1 (5 bases). V was clipped by 1 base and J by 2 bases, with 11 bases between them. The CDR3 is made up of 15 amino acids. Germline V lookup: CDR1 LGHNA, CDR2 YNFKEQ.

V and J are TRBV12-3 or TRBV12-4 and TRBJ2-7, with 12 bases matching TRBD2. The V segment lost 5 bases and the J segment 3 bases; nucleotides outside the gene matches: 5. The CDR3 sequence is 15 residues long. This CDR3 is CASSLGLAGRYEQYF. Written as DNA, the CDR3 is TGTGCCAGCAGTCTCGGACTAGCGGGACGCTACGAGCAGTACTTC.

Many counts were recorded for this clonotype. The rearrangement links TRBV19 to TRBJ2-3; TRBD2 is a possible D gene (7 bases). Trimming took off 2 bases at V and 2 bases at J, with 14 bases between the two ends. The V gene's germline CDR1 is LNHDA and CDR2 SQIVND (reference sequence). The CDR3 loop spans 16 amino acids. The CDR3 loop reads CASSIKGGAVTDTQYF. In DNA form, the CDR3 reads TGTGCCAGTAGTATAAAAGGGGGGGCGGTCACAGATACGCAGTATTTT.

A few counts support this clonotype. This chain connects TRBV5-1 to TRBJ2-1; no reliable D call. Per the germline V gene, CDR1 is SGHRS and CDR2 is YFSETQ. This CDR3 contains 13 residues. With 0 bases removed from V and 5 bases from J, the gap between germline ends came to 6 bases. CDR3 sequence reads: CASSLEGNNEQFF. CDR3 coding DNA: TGCGCCAGCAGCTTGGAAGGGAACAATGAGCAGTTCTTC.

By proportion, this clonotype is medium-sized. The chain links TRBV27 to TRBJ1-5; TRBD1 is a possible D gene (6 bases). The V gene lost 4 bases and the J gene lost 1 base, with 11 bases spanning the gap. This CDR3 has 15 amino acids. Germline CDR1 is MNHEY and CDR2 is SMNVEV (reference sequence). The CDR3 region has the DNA TGTGCCAGCAGTTCCTACAGGGAGAGCAATCAGCCCCAGCATTTT. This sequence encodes CASSSYRESNQPQHF.

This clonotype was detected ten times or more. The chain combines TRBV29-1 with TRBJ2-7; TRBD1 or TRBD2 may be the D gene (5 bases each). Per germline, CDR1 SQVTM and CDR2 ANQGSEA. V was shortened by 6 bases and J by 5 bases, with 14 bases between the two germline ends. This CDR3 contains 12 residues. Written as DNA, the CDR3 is TGCAGCGTAACACCGGGGCGCAACGAGCAGTACTTC. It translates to CSVTPGRNEQYF.

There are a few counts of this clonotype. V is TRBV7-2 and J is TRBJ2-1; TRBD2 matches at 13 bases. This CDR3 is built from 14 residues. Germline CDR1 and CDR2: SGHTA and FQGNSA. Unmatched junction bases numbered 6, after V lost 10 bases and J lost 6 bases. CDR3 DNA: TGTGCCACCCGGACTAGCGGGGGCCCCAATGAGCAGTTCTTC. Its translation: CATRTSGGPNEQFF.

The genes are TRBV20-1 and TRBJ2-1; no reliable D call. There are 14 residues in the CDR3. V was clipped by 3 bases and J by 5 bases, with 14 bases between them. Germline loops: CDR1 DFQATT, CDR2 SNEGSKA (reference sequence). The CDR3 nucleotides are TGCAGTGCTAGTCTGCTATACCCTAACAATGAGCAGTTCTTC. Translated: CSASLLYPNNEQFF.

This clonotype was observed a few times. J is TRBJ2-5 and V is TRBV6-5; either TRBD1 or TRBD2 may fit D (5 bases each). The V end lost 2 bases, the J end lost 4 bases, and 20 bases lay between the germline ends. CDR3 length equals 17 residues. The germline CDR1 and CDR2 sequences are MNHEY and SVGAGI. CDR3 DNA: TGTGCCAGCAGTTACGCCACCGGGGCCAGTGGGGGAGAGACCCAGTACTTC. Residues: CASSYATGASGGETQYF.

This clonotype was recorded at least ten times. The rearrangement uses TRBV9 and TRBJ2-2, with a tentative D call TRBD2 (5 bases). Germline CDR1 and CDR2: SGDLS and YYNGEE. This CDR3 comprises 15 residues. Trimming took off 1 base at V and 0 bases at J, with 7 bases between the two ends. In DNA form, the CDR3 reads TGTGCCAGCAGCGTATCCGGGACGAACACCGGGGAGCTGTTTTTT. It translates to CASSVSGTNTGELFF.

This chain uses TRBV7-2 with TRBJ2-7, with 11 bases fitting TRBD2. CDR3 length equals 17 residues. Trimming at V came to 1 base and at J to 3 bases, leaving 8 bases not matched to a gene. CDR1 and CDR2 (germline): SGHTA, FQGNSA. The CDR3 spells CASSLGGSSGRLYEQYF. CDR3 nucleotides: TGTGCCAGCAGCTTAGGGGGGTCTAGCGGGAGGCTCTACGAGCAGTACTTC. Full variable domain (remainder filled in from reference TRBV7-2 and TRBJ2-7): GAGVSQSPSNKVTEKGKDVELRCDPISGHTALYWYRQSLGQGLEFLIYFQGNSAPDKSGLPSDRFSAERTGGSVSTLTIQRTQQEDSAVYLCASSLGGSSGRLYEQYFGPGTRLTVT.

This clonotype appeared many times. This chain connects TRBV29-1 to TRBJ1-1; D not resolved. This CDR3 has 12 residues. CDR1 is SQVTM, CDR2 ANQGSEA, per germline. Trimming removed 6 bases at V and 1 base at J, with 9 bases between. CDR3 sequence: CSVGRSNTEAFF. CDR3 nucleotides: TGCAGCGTAGGACGTTCGAACACTGAAGCTTTCTTT.

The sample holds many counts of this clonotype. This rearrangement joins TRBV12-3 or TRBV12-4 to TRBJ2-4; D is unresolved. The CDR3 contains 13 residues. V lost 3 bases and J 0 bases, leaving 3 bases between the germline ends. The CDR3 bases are TGTGCCAGCAGTTTGGGAGCCAAAAACATTCAGTACTTC. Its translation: CASSLGAKNIQYF.

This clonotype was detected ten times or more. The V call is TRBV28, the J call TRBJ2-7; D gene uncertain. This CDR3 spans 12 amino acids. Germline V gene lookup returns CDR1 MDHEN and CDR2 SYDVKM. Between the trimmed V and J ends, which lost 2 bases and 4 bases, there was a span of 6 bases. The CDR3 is CASSLKGYEQYF. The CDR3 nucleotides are TGTGCCAGCAGTTTAAAAGGGTACGAGCAGTACTTC.

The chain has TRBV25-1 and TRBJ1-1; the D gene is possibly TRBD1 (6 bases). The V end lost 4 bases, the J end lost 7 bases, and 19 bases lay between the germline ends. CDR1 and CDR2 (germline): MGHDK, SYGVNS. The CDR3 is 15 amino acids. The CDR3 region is CASSGGDAKGGEAFF. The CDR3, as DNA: TGTGCCAGCAGTGGGGGTGACGCTAAGGGGGGTGAAGCTTTCTTT.

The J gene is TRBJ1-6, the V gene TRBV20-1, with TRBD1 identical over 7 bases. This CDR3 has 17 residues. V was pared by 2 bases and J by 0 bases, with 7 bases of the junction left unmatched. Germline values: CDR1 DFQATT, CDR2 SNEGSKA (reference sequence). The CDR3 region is CSARKGTEDSYNSPLHF. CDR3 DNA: TGCAGTGCTAGAAAAGGGACAGAAGACTCCTATAATTCACCCCTCCACTTT.

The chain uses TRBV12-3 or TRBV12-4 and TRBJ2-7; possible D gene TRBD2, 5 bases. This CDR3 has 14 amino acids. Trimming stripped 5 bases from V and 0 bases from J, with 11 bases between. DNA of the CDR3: TGTGCCAGCAGTGGAGCGGCCAGCTCCTACGAGCAGTACTTC. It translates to CASSGAASSYEQYF.

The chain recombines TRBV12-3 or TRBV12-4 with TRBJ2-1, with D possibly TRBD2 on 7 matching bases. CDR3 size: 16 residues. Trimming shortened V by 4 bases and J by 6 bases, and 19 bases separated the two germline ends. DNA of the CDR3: TGTGCCAGCAGTTCCGATCGGGGGGCAAGGGGCAATGAGCAGTTCTTC. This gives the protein CASSSDRGARGNEQFF.

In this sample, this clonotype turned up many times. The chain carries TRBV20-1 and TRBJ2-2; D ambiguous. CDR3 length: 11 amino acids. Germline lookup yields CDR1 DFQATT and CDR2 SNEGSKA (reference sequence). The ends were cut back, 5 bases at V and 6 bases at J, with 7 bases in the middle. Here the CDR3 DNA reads TGCAGTGCTCCGTTCGCCGGGGAGCTGTTTTTT. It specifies CSAPFAGELFF.

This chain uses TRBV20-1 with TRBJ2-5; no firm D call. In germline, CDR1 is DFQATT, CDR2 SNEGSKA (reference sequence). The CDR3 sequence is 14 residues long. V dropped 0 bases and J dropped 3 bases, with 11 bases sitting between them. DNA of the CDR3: TGCAGTGCTAGAGATTATAGAGAAAAAGAGACCCAGTACTTC. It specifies CSARDYREKETQYF.

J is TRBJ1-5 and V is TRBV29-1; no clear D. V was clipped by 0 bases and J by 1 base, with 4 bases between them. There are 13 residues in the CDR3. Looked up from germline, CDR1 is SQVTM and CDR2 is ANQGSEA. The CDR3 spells CSVEENSNQPQHF. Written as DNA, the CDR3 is TGCAGCGTTGAAGAAAACAGCAATCAGCCCCAGCATTTT.

The DNA for the CDR3 is TGCAGTGCTAGTAAACTAGCGGGAGGGGAAGGTAGAGAGACCCAGTACTTC. Translation gives CSASKLAGGEGRETQYF. V is TRBV20-1 and J is TRBJ2-5; 13 bases are a match to TRBD2. The CDR3 sequence is 17 residues long. The V segment lost 3 bases and the J segment 4 bases; nucleotides outside the gene matches: 11. The germline V gene encodes CDR1 DFQATT and CDR2 SNEGSKA (reference sequence).

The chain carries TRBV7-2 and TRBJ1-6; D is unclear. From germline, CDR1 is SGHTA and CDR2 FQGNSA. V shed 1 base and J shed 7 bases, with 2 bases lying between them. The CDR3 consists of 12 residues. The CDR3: CASSLVNSPLHF. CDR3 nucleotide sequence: TGTGCCAGCAGCTTAGTAAATTCACCCCTCCACTTT.

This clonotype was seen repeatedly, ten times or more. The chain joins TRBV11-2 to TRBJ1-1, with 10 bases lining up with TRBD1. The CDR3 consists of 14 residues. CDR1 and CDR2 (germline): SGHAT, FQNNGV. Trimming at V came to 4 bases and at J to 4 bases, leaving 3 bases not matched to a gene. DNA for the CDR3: TGTGCCAGCAGCTCGGACAGGGGGGGCACTGAAGCTTTCTTT. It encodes CASSSDRGGTEAFF.

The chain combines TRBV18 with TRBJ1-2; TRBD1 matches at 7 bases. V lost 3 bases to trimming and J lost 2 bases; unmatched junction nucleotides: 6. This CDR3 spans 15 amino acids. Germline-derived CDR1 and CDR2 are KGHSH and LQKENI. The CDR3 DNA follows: TGTGCCAGCTCACCTCTCCCGGGACAGAACTATGGCTACACCTTC. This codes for CASSPLPGQNYGYTF.

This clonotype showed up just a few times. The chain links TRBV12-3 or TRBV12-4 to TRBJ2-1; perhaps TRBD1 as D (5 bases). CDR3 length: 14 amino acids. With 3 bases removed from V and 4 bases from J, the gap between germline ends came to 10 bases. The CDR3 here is CASSLATGYNEQFF. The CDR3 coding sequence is TGTGCCAGCAGTTTGGCCACAGGATACAATGAGCAGTTCTTC.

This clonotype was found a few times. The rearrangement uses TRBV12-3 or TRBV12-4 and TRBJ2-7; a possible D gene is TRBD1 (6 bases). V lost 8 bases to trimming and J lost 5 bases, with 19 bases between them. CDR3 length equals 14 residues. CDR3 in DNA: TGTGCCAGCGCGGACAGAAATCTCGGCAACGAGCAGTACTTC. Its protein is CASADRNLGNEQYF.